Here is one T cell receptor beta chain with its context. What antigen it recognizes has not been identified. Per-base quality was not reported, and no clone a single base away is much larger than it. The CDR3 numbers 17 residues from cysteine through phenylalanine. The sequence is cut down to CDR3 DNA, 51 bases in frame from base 1. The germline V and J ends show losses of 2 bases and 1 base respectively, and no gene match explains 9 bases of the junction. Looking up the germline V gene yields CDR1 KGHSH and CDR2 LQKENI. These data are taken from a study of cytomegalovirus exposure and HLA in healthy donors (dated by TCRdb to 2016 to 2017). At the level of the whole study: In an earlier analysis of roughly 500 of the donors, 276 Gb of sequence data and approximately 100 million unique TCR beta sequences from roughly 190 million T cells were reported. Class I and class II HLA loci were covered by the typing at four-digit resolution. Typing coverage differed by locus: A, B, C, DRB1 and DQB1 were typed in roughly 620-630 donors, DQA1 in 522, DPA1 in some 610, and DPB1 in 400 to 490. To predict cytomegalovirus infection status, the study combined high-throughput TCR immunosequencing, statistical association of individual TCRs with disease status, and machine learning. Four to six DR-DQ haplotypes were handled as single units for association and clustering because linkage in the cohort was strong. An early release that covered fewer than 750 HLA-typed donors contained around 330 gigabases of sequencing data and some 87 million unique TCR sequences. Alongside the repertoire data, information on donor age, sex, ethnicity and CMV serostatus was compiled. The study aimed to test whether cataloging public T cell receptors could reveal signatures of past pathogen exposure. In a later analysis, previously published TCR beta repertoires from roughly 710 donors were re-analyzed and high-resolution HLA genotyping was added so that TCR occurrence patterns could be studied. The genetic ancestry cluster associated with self-reported Caucasian donors included 81% of the approximately 400 genotyped donors. Every repertoire in the discovery cohort had been generated on one and the same sequencing platform. An earlier analysis of some 500 of the donors used high-throughput TCR beta sequencing to judge whether each TCR beta V gene segment behaved as functional or pseudogenic. A later genetic analysis took genome-wide SNP genotypes for about three fifths of the 666 donors and used that subset as a discovery cohort. In the later analysis, no new phenotypic data were used to find candidate immune exposures; instead, reliance was placed on TCR beta sequences and their occurrence across donors. On average, 235,054 unique TCR beta nucleotide sequences were sequenced per donor among some 430 genotyped donors of the cohort, with approximately 18% of those sequences being non-productive. In addition to the first cohort of 666 subjects, a separate validation cohort of 120 different subjects was used. The T cell repertoires of under 700 subjects were profiled by immunosequencing and related to cytomegalovirus serostatus.

What the work shows at the level of the full study, not this receptor alone: A later analysis associated 15,000 to 20,000 TCR beta sequences with specific HLA alleles at a false discovery rate of 0.05. Three of the identified cytomegalovirus-associated TCR beta chains were confirmed in vitro to be specific for cytomegalovirus antigens. According to the authors, the approach could potentially be generalized to other disease states and immunological phenotypes. The 87-base-pair reads could not distinguish some IMGT-functional V segments, including TRBV6-2 and TRBV6-3, so those segments were excluded. Some 15 rarely observed V segments, including chromosome 9 orphons, were excluded from the earlier analysis of about 500 of the donors because counts were too low. A group of highly shared sequence variants was considered likely to be a technical artifact of the sequencing pipeline. According to a later analysis, parvovirus B19, influenza, CMV and Epstein-Barr virus appeared linked to several top co-occurrence clusters. Broadly in line with IMGT annotations, most TCR beta V segments showed up in productive rearrangements about 90% or about 30% of the time in an earlier analysis of 587 of the donors. Strong co-occurrence of HLA alleles, especially DR and DQ, made assigning TCR associations to individual alleles difficult. Linkage disequilibrium might explain the correlated functional status among segregating V segments, but an unknown experimental factor could not be excluded. In a later analysis, HLA-associated TCR beta chains were found to be more clonally expanded and to have lower generation probabilities than equally common non-associated chains. The presence/absence analyses assumed that sequencing depth was roughly uniform across donors, and that assumption may not be true. While some public TCRs were present in many individuals, most TCR sequences turned up only very rarely across donors. In a later genetic analysis, a missense DCLRE1C variant was associated with V-gene and J-gene trimming of TCR beta chains, and the association was replicated in an independent cohort. In a later analysis, most CMV-associated TCR beta chains were found to appear HLA-restricted, with HLA associations seemingly driven largely by CMV exposure. In the study, approximately 160 TCR beta chains were listed as associated with cytomegalovirus. The only immune exposure information available for the cohort was CMV serostatus. In a later genetic analysis, fewer N-insertions in productive TCRs were reported among donors in an Asian-associated ancestry cluster than the roughly 640-donor mean. Cytomegalovirus status was reported to be diagnosed by the classifier with high specificity and sensitivity in both the original and validation cohorts. This cohort had only TCR beta chains sequenced, and the lack of alpha or paired-chain data limited which features could be detected. A further reported finding was that TCR beta sequences accurately predicted the HLA-A and HLA-B alleles for most subjects in the first cohort. Because some donors lacked HLA typing at each locus, the association tests relied only on the typed subset. In a later analysis, TCR association rates were found to vary across HLA loci, with the most associated TCRs seen for DRB1 alleles and the fewest for HLA-C alleles.

The cohort comprised approximately 700 healthy bone marrow donors. At the time of sampling, all cohort members were nominally healthy, though unrecorded immune exposures were likely present. The donor tested CMV seronegative and was one of the 352 seronegative cohort members. A peripheral blood sample was collected from each donor, and TCR beta sequencing was performed on peripheral blood mononuclear cells. Genomic DNA extraction from the blood cell samples was performed with the Qiagen DNeasy Blood Extraction Kit. Libraries came from the immunoSEQ multiplex PCR assay. For the multiplex PCR, a mixture combining 60 forward primers for TCR Vbeta segments and 13 reverse primers for TCR Jbeta segments was used. The CDR3 region of rearranged TCR beta genes was amplified from genomic DNA by a multiplex PCR assay. On the Illumina HiSeq System, the amplified TCR beta libraries were sequenced as 87-base-pair reads. In the original analysis: In a later analysis, 80 million or so unique TCR beta chains were counted across the 690 or so repertoires, and about 9.9 million of these chains were shared by at least two donors. A nearest-neighbor algorithm error-corrected the raw reads and collapsed the reads into unique sequences, merging closely related sequences to remove PCR and sequencing errors. Alignment of CDR3 sequences to IMGT reference sequences was used to assign V, D and J gene segments. For a sequence to be retained, a match of at least six nucleotides was required to both a V gene segment and a J gene segment. A rearrangement was called productive if the CDR3 had no stop codons and remained in frame with V and J, and every other rearrangement was called non-productive. CDR3 was defined by IMGT convention, running from the second conserved V-encoded cysteine to the conserved J-encoded phenylalanine. The earlier analysis of about 610 of the donors excluded sequences that lacked an unambiguous match to a single V gene segment. In an earlier analysis of around 600 of the donors, V segments were called functional above 56.7% productive rearrangements and were called segregating when the between-donor standard deviation exceeded 5%. A statistical classification framework was developed to diagnose cytomegalovirus status using the catalog of TCR beta chain sequences. V and J gene assignment, in a later analysis, came from comparing TCR nucleotide sequences with IMGT/GENE-DB human TR gene sequences. Using the TCRdist pipeline, a later analysis assigned CDR3 sequences along with most-parsimonious VDJ recombination scenarios. A later analysis defined each TCR beta chain by its CDR3 amino acid sequence plus V-gene family, and excluded reads lacking a unique V-gene family. A later analysis removed 550 to 650 highly shared, low-generation-probability nucleotide sequences to deal with suspected cross-contamination and a sequencing artifact. A later analysis calculated a clonal expansion index for each public chain from normalized within-repertoire ranks of inferred template counts. In a later analysis, generation probabilities were computed using a VDJ recombination model fitted to out-of-frame rearrangements, and the results were checked against IGoR. A later analysis scored TCR-TCR, TCR-HLA and TCR-CMV co-occurrence with hypergeometric tests, applying a repertoire-size bias correction to TCR pairs. False discovery rates were estimated in a later analysis by permuting HLA or CMV assignments 20 times. In a later analysis, co-occurring TCRs were grouped using DBSCAN, with TCRdist sequence similarity added in when clustering inside HLA-allele-positive subsets. Repertoires with fewer than 30,000 or more than 120,000 public chains, plus five repertoires with anomalous nucleotide sharing, were excluded from co-occurrence clustering. Not all clones reach the TCRdb copy of this immuneACCESS table, which keeps in-frame sequences only. Checked studies attribute under half of the gap to unresolved V genes and leave the rest unexplained. V, J and clone size reflect that table, while D and trimming were determined from the DNA. The sample table contains about 190,000 clones; only one count was recorded for 80% of them. The top ten hold roughly 0.65% of the sample.

The chain was built from TRBV18 and TRBJ1-1, with TRBD1 identical over 8 junction bases. The source of this sequence is a boy aged 5-17 years in good health and CMV-seronegative. Sample: PBMCs. The base sequence is TGTGCCAGCTCACCAGGATCCTTCAGGGGGCGGAACACTGAAGCTTTCTTT. It codes for CASSPGSFRGRNTEAFF.